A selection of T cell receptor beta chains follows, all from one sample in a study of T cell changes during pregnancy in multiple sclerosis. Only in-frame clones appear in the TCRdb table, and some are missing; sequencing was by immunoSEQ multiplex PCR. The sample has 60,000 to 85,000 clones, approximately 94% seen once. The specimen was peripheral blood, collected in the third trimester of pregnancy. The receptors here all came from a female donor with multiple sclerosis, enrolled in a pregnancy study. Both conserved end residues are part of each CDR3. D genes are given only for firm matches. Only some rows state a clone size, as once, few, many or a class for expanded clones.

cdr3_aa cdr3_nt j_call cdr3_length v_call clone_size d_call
CASSQRGPETQYF TGTGCCAGCAGCCAGCGGGGGCCTGAGACCCAGTACTTC TRBJ2-5 13 TRBV7-7 few TRBD2
CASWDRAQTGELFF TGTGCCAGCTGGGACAGGGCCCAAACCGGGGAGCTGTTTTTT TRBJ2-2 14 TRBV5-4 NA TRBD1
CASSELTSGGAGTGELFF TGTGCCAGCAGTGAATTAACTAGCGGGGGGGCCGGCACCGGGGAGCTGTTTTTT TRBJ2-2 18 TRBV25-1 once TRBD2
CASSLVLAGAYNEQFF TGCGCCAGCAGCTTGGTACTAGCGGGGGCCTACAATGAGCAGTTCTTC TRBJ2-1 16 TRBV5-1 NA TRBD2
CAISDAGGEEKLFF TGTGCCATCAGTGACGCAGGGGGAGAAGAAAAACTGTTTTTT TRBJ1-4 14 TRBV10-3 NA TRBD1
CASSPEGFRVSDEQYF TGTGCCAGCAGCCCGGAAGGTTTCAGGGTATCGGACGAGCAGTACTTC TRBJ2-7 16 TRBV7-4 NA NA
CARTGNTEAFF TGTGCCAGAACAGGGAACACTGAAGCTTTCTTT TRBJ1-1 11 TRBV19 NA NA
CASSTRTANTGELFF TGTGCCAGTAGTACTAGGACAGCGAACACCGGGGAGCTGTTTTTT TRBJ2-2 15 TRBV19 NA NA
CASSSGQGASYEQYF TGCGCCAGCAGTTCGGGACAGGGGGCGTCCTACGAGCAGTACTTC TRBJ2-7 15 TRBV5-1 NA TRBD1
CAISVGAIMRTEKNTEAFF TGTGCCATCAGTGTAGGGGCAATAATGCGGACAGAAAAGAACACTGAAGCTTTCTTT TRBJ1-1 19 TRBV10-3 NA NA
CASSRGQEYGYTF TGTGCCAGCTCACGGGGACAGGAGTATGGCTACACCTTC TRBJ1-2 13 TRBV18 once TRBD1
CASALAGGLPYEQYF TGTGCCAGCGCGCTAGCGGGGGGGCTGCCCTACGAGCAGTACTTC TRBJ2-7 15 TRBV6-1 NA TRBD2
CASSVVPSQDEQYF TGTGCCAGCAGCGTAGTCCCGTCCCAGGACGAGCAGTACTTC TRBJ2-7 14 TRBV9 NA NA
CASSDRGFATNEKLFF TGTGCCAGCAGCGATCGGGGATTTGCAACTAATGAAAAACTGTTTTTT TRBJ1-4 16 TRBV9 NA NA
CASSPLGTGPYNEQFF TGTGCCAGCTCACCACTGGGGACAGGGCCCTACAATGAGCAGTTCTTC TRBJ2-1 16 TRBV18 once TRBD1
CASSLLPSSYNSPLHF TGTGCCAGTAGCCTACTACCGAGCTCCTATAATTCACCCCTCCACTTT TRBJ1-6 16 TRBV19 NA NA
CASSFGTGMATQYF TGTGCCAGCAGCTTTGGCACAGGGATGGCGACCCAGTACTTC TRBJ2-5 14 TRBV11-2 NA NA
CASSLGRISTDTQYF TGTGCCAGCAGTTTAGGTAGAATCAGCACAGATACGCAGTATTTT TRBJ2-3 15 TRBV27 NA NA
CASSWSDANEKLFF TGTGCCAGTAGTTGGTCAGATGCTAATGAAAAACTGTTTTTT TRBJ1-4 14 TRBV19 once NA
CASSYVRGGAGTDTQYF TGTGCCAGTAGTTATGTCAGGGGTGGGGCTGGCACAGATACGCAGTATTTT TRBJ2-3 17 TRBV19 NA NA
CASSVGQGDYSNQPQHF TGTGCCAGCAGCGTGGGACAGGGGGATTATAGCAATCAGCCCCAGCATTTT TRBJ1-5 17 TRBV9 NA TRBD1
CASSLDGERGETQYF TGTGCCAGCAGCTTAGATGGGGAGCGGGGAGAGACCCAGTACTTC TRBJ2-5 15 TRBV7-2 NA TRBD2
CSVDPGLCEQYF TGCAGCGTTGACCCGGGTTTATGTGAGCAGTACTTC TRBJ2-7 12 TRBV29-1 NA NA
CSVVGVNEQYF TGCAGCGTTGTAGGGGTCAACGAGCAGTACTTC TRBJ2-7 11 TRBV29-1 NA NA
CASSLPESSGYTF TGTGCCAGCAGCTTACCGGAGTCCTCTGGCTACACCTTC TRBJ1-2 13 TRBV7-2 NA NA
CASSGFGDTQYF TGTGCCAGCAGCGGCTTCGGAGATACGCAGTATTTT TRBJ2-3 12 TRBV9 NA NA
CASLGGAFYNSPLHF TGTGCCAGTTTAGGGGGCGCCTTCTATAATTCACCCCTCCACTTT TRBJ1-6 15 TRBV11-2 NA TRBD1
CASSVDKVGVNTEAFF TGTGCCAGCAGCGTAGACAAGGTAGGGGTGAACACTGAAGCTTTCTTT TRBJ1-1 16 TRBV9 NA NA
CASSVSWADQPQHF TGTGCCAGCAGTGTGTCTTGGGCAGACCAGCCCCAGCATTTT TRBJ1-5 14 TRBV6-1 NA NA
CASSQEGSGANYGYTF TGCGCCAGCAGCCAAGAGGGGTCAGGGGCTAACTATGGCTACACCTTC TRBJ1-2 16 TRBV4-1 NA NA
CASSVAPSGARTEAFF TGTGCCAGCAGCGTAGCTCCATCAGGGGCGCGGACTGAAGCTTTCTTT TRBJ1-1 16 TRBV9 once NA
CASSSLLADTQYF TGTGCCAGCAGCTCACTATTGGCAGATACGCAGTATTTT TRBJ2-3 13 TRBV7-3 once NA
CASSRRANTEAFF TGTGCCAGCAGCCGGCGGGCGAACACTGAAGCTTTCTTT TRBJ1-1 13 TRBV7-2 NA NA
CASSLGARLARGETQYF TGTGCCAGCAGCTTAGGGGCCCGACTAGCCCGAGGGGAGACCCAGTACTTC TRBJ2-5 17 TRBV7-3 once TRBD2
CASSPTRGGYNEQFF TGCGCCAGCAGCCCCACCCGCGGGGGCTACAATGAGCAGTTCTTC TRBJ2-1 15 TRBV4-3 NA TRBD2
CATSRDRQAINYGYTF TGTGCCACCAGCAGAGATCGGCAGGCGATTAACTATGGCTACACCTTC TRBJ1-2 16 TRBV15 NA NA
CASIALSYNEQFF TGTGCCAGCATCGCACTCTCCTACAATGAGCAGTTCTTC TRBJ2-1 13 TRBV21-1 NA NA
CASSSSTSGFSETQYF TGCGCCAGCAGCTCGTCGACTAGCGGATTCTCAGAGACCCAGTACTTC TRBJ2-5 16 TRBV5-1 NA TRBD2
CASSLSLTEAFF TGTGCCAGCAGCTTATCCCTCACTGAAGCTTTCTTT TRBJ1-1 12 TRBV7-9 NA NA
CASSPRGTGAANVDEQYF TGTGCTAGCAGCCCCCGGGGGACCGGGGCGGCGAATGTCGACGAGCAGTACTTC TRBJ2-7 18 TRBV7-7 NA NA
CASSYRTGVALPNTEAFF TGTGCCAGCAGCTACCGGACAGGGGTTGCCCTACCAAACACTGAAGCTTTCTTT TRBJ1-1 18 TRBV5-8 once TRBD1
CATAGLAGNNEQFF TGTGCCACCGCAGGACTAGCGGGGAACAATGAGCAGTTCTTC TRBJ2-1 14 TRBV15 NA TRBD2